Sequencing of this T cell receptor (beta chain) was carried out in a study of blood T cell repertoires in COVID-19. Overall study: Specimens from acute and convalescent COVID-19 originated in the United States, Italy and Spain. The cDNA or gDNA used as material had been derived from T cells, B-cell-depleted T cells, or PBMCs.

Study processing details: Reference gene primer amplification gave nucleated cell count estimates. Assay: immunoSEQ multiplex PCR; the TCRdb copy retains only in-frame clones and omits some. That table supplies the V and J calls and clone size; D and trimming were determined from the DNA. Here the sample spans hundreds of thousands of clones, 70% to 90% being singletons. Germline V lookup: CDR1 SGHRS, CDR2 YFSETQ. The ends were cut back, 5 bases at V and 3 bases at J, with 16 bases in the middle. The CDR3 sequence is 15 residues long. Sequencing was performed on peripheral blood. The chain couples TRBV5-1 to TRBJ2-3; weak D call: TRBD2 (6 bases). This TCR was sampled from a man in his late teens or twenties with active or convalescent COVID-19. CDR3 nucleotide sequence: TGCGCCAGCAGAACGTCGGGGGATGCGACAGATACGCAGTATTTT. Its translation: CASRTSGDATDTQYF.